This TCR beta chain comes out of a study of T cell responses to AZD1222 COVID-19 vaccine. About this clone: Its cognate antigen is unknown.

This CDR3 has 14 amino acids. Germline V gives CDR1 SEHNR, CDR2 FQNEAQ (reference sequence). The V and J ends lost 2 bases and 6 bases, in that order; junction bases with no gene match: 6. Study-wide results and caveats: In a largely white British group with more females than males, clonal diversity was possibly underestimated. Elevations in Spike-specific TCR breadth and depth followed administration of two AZD1222 doses. It was only a handful of AZD1222 recipients who were seropositive at baseline. The span of vaccine-associated CD4 TCRs extended across spike, with dominance at 160-218 and 743-854.

This table comes from immunoSEQ multiplex PCR, and its TCRdb copy is limited to in-frame clones, with some not included. Of 100,000 to 150,000 clones listed, roughly 89% are singletons. The gene calls are TRBV7-9 and TRBJ1-2; 7 bases map to TRBD1. This TCR came from an adult who received the AZD1222 COVID-19 vaccine. The sequences come from peripheral blood, collected 28 days after the second AZD1222 dose. The CDR3 DNA is TGTGCCAGCAGCTTACACGACAGGGATGATGGCTACACCTTC. The encoded protein is CASSLHDRDDGYTF.